One and the same sample provided the 28 T cell receptor beta chains below, sequenced in a study of a mutant IDH1 vaccine in newly diagnosed glioma (dated by TCRdb to the early 2020s). Their antigens are not known. Libraries were built with the immunoSEQ multiplex PCR assay. TCRdb retrieved this table from immuneACCESS and kept in-frame rearrangements only. Not all clones are present; in checked studies, unresolved V genes account for under half, and no reason is known for the remainder. A total of around 30,000 clones appear in this sample, about four fifths of them only once. The ten largest clonotypes hold roughly 3.2% of the sample. The meaning of the sample's time point label: week 35, safety follow-up. A 20-mer mutant IDH1 peptide at 300 micrograms in Montanide made up each vaccine dose, which was injected subcutaneously together with topical imiquimod. The sample consisted of PBMCs, taken from a glioma patient whose treatment included an IDH1 peptide vaccine. The receptors originated from a man in his forties with glioma. Some clones in this sample may be carry-over from other donors' samples.

This clone was detected a few times. The V and J genes are TRBV7-6 and TRBJ1-5, with 7 bases identical to TRBD1. With V trimmed by 5 bases and J by 8 bases, 9 bases remained unmatched. Germline CDR1 SGHVS, CDR2 FNYEAQ. The CDR3 length is 14 residues. The DNA of the CDR3 is TGTGCCAGCAGCCCCCGACCAGGGGGGGAGCCCCAGCATTTT. Translating gives CASSPRPGGEPQHF.

DNA of the CDR3: TGCGCCAGCAGCCTGGAGGGCAGTTCGTCCCCTGAAGCTTTCTTT. Amino acid sequence: CASSLEGSSSPEAFF. V is TRBV5-1 and J is TRBJ1-1; D remains ambiguous. The germline gives CDR1 SGHRS, CDR2 YFSETQ. This CDR3 contains 15 residues. V dropped 4 bases and J dropped 6 bases, with 19 bases sitting between them.

The chain recombines TRBV7-6 with TRBJ2-7; 11 bases match TRBD2. CDR1 and CDR2 from the germline V gene are SGHVS and FNYEAQ. V lost 1 base to trimming and J lost 0 bases; unmatched junction nucleotides: 8. The CDR3 spans 18 residues. CDR3 residues: CASSLEASGGSSSYEQYF. Written as DNA, the CDR3 is TGTGCCAGCAGCTTAGAGGCTAGCGGGGGGTCGAGCTCCTACGAGCAGTACTTC.

The gene calls are TRBV11-2 and TRBJ2-5, with D unresolved. The CDR3 is 14 amino acids. Germline V gene sequence: CDR1 SGHAT, CDR2 FQNNGV. Trimming shortened V by 5 bases and J by 4 bases, and 14 bases separated the two germline ends. CDR3 amino acids: CASSEDGSRETQYF. CDR3 sequence (DNA): TGTGCCAGCAGCGAAGATGGGTCCCGAGAGACCCAGTACTTC. The full variable domain, completed using reference TRBV11-2 and TRBJ2-5, is EAGVAQSPRYKIIEKRQSVAFWCNPISGHATLYWYQQILGQGPKLLIQFQNNGVVDDSQLPKDRFSAERLKGVDSTLKIQPAKLEDSAVYLCASSEDGSRETQYFGPGTRLLVL.

The chain has TRBV6-6 and TRBJ1-4, with 9 bases identical to TRBD1. V shed 3 bases and J 8 bases; nucleotides not matched to a gene: 7. Germline V gene lookup returns CDR1 MNHNY and CDR2 SVGAGI (reference sequence). The CDR3 totals 15 residues. CDR3 sequence reads: CASSYVRTGDEKLFF. CDR3 coding DNA: TGTGCCAGCAGTTATGTCCGGACAGGGGACGAAAAACTGTTTTTT.

The chain combines TRBV10-3 with TRBJ2-3; 11 bases are a match to TRBD2. Germline CDR1 is ENHRY and CDR2 is SYGVKD. The CDR3 is 18 residues long. V was pared by 4 bases and J by 6 bases, with 15 bases of the junction left unmatched. The CDR3 loop is CAISGTSGGLAGMDTQYF. CDR3 nucleotide sequence: TGTGCCATCAGTGGAACTAGCGGGGGACTCGCTGGAATGGATACGCAGTATTTT.

The rearrangement joins TRBV15 to TRBJ2-3, with TRBD1 matching over 8 bases. Germline V gene data show CDR1 as LNHNV and CDR2 as YYDKDF (reference sequence). Germline trimming cut 3 bases from V and 4 bases from J; bases unmatched to any gene: 3. CDR3 length equals 14 residues. CDR3: CATSSMDRADTQYF. The DNA of the CDR3 is TGTGCCACCAGCAGTATGGACAGGGCAGATACGCAGTATTTT. The full variable domain, rest sourced from reference TRBV15 and TRBJ2-3, is DAMVIQNPRYQVTQFGKPVTLSCSQTLNHNVMYWYQQKSSQAPKLLFHYYDKDFNNEADTPDNFQSRRPNTSFCFLDIRSPGLGDTAMYLCATSSMDRADTQYFGPGTRLTVL.

V usage is TRBV5-5 and J usage is TRBJ1-6; D unclear. V dropped 1 base and J dropped 0 bases, with 5 bases sitting between them. The CDR3 covers 15 residues. Germline values: CDR1 SGHKS, CDR2 YYEKEE (reference sequence). The CDR3 DNA follows: TGTGCCAGCAGCTTGTCCCCCTCCTATAATTCACCCCTCCACTTT. Protein sequence: CASSLSPSYNSPLHF. The full variable domain, its missing parts supplied by reference TRBV5-5 and TRBJ1-6, is DAGVTQSPTHLIKTRGQQVTLRCSPISGHKSVSWYQQVLGQGPQFIFQYYEKEERGRGNFPDRFSARQFPNYSSELNVNALLLGDSALYLCASSLSPSYNSPLHFGNGTRLTVT.

V and J are TRBV19 and TRBJ1-2, with no clear D. Trimming pared 0 bases from V and 2 bases from J, leaving 10 bases between. The CDR3 is 15 residues long. The germline V gene has CDR1 LNHDA and CDR2 SQIVND (reference sequence). CDR3 nucleotide sequence: TGTGCCAGTAGTATAGATGGGCAGCAGAACTATGGCTACACCTTC. Protein: CASSIDGQQNYGYTF.

The CDR3 nucleotides read TGTGCCAGCAGGGGCGGGGCGGAGACCTATGGCTACACCTTC. It encodes CASRGGAETYGYTF. The rearrangement uses TRBV6-5 and TRBJ1-2, with TRBD1 as a possible D gene (5 bases). V lost 6 bases, J lost 4 bases, and 15 bases lay in between. This CDR3 is 14 amino acids long. Germline V lookup: CDR1 MNHEY, CDR2 SVGAGI.

The chain recombines TRBV5-4 with TRBJ2-2; D gene uncertain. CDR1 is SGHNT and CDR2 is YYREEE in the germline V gene (reference sequence). This CDR3 spans 15 amino acids. The V and J ends lost 0 bases and 6 bases respectively, with 12 bases between them. The CDR3, as DNA: TGTGCCAGCAGCTTGGTTGGGGAATCGGCCGGGGAGCTGTTTTTT. This codes for CASSLVGESAGELFF.

This clone was seen a few times. The DNA for the CDR3 is TGCAGCGTTCGGGGGTACACTGAAGCTTTCTTT. Its translation: CSVRGYTEAFF. The chain recombines TRBV29-1 with TRBJ1-1; D may be TRBD1 (5 bases). V lost 5 bases to trimming and J lost 3 bases, with 7 bases between them. The CDR3 length is 11 residues. Germline-derived CDR1 and CDR2 are SQVTM and ANQGSEA.

This clone showed up just once. This chain uses TRBV15 with TRBJ2-5; weak D call: TRBD1 (6 bases). The end of the DNA is better explained by TRBJ2-7, so the J call may be wrong. The CDR3 covers 15 residues. Germline CDR1 and CDR2: LNHNV and YYDKDF (reference sequence). DNA for the CDR3: TGTGCCACCAGCAGAGATCTGGACAGCTCCTACGAGCAGTACTTC. Translated: CATSRDLDSSYEQYF.

The chain links TRBV11-2 to TRBJ2-7; 9 bases match TRBD1. CDR3 length equals 15 residues. Trimming removed 4 bases from V and 6 bases from J; junction bases left unmatched: 10. The germline V gene has CDR1 SGHAT and CDR2 FQNNGV. The DNA for the CDR3 is TGTGCCAGCAGCTCCACGGGACAGGGTCATTCCGAGCAGTACTTC. Translation: CASSSTGQGHSEQYF.

This chain's CDR3 is CASSYGQGTDTQYF. CDR3 in DNA: TGTGCCAGCAGTTACGGACAGGGGACAGATACGCAGTATTTT. This chain uses TRBV6-5 with TRBJ2-3, with TRBD1 matching 9 bases. CDR3 size: 14 residues. Germline lookup yields CDR1 MNHEY and CDR2 SVGAGI. V dropped 2 bases and J dropped 3; count of bases not matched to a gene: 0.

The rearrangement joins TRBV29-1 to TRBJ2-1; D is unresolved. The CDR3 covers 11 residues. CDR1 is SQVTM, CDR2 ANQGSEA, per germline. V gave up 8 bases and J gave up 8 bases, with 13 bases separating them. Written as DNA, the CDR3 is TGCAGCATCAGAGGAATCGATGAGCAGTTCTTC. It is translated as CSIRGIDEQFF.

The chain joins TRBV10-3 to TRBJ1-1; D remains unclear. In germline, CDR1 is ENHRY, CDR2 SYGVKD. The CDR3 covers 12 residues. The V end lost 11 bases, the J end lost 0 bases, and 10 bases lay between the germline ends. The CDR3 protein is CAAGILNTEAFF. The DNA for the CDR3 is TGTGCCGCCGGGATCTTGAACACTGAAGCTTTCTTT.

The chain employs TRBV7-6 and TRBJ2-5; tentatively, D is TRBD2 (6 bases). The CDR3 is 13 amino acids. Germline V gene data show CDR1 as SGHVS and CDR2 as FNYEAQ. Trimming cost V 5 bases and J 5 bases, with 12 bases left between them. The CDR3 region has the DNA TGTGCCAGCAGCCCCCGTGGAGGGGAGACCCAGTACTTC. Its protein is CASSPRGGETQYF.

This clone has just one count. The J gene is TRBJ1-2, the V gene TRBV5-4; unclear D gene. The CDR3 contains 14 residues. V lost 4 bases and J 4 bases, leaving 14 bases between the germline ends. The germline CDR1 and CDR2 sequences are SGHNT and YYREEE (reference sequence). CDR3 protein: CASSTAGLGYGYTF. The CDR3 coding sequence is TGTGCCAGCAGCACCGCCGGACTTGGCTATGGCTACACCTTC.

This clone has just a few counts. The chain uses TRBV29-1 and TRBJ1-4, with TRBD1 identical over 11 bases. This CDR3 has 16 amino acids. The germline gives CDR1 SQVTM, CDR2 ANQGSEA. Trimming cost V 6 bases and J 4 bases; bases outside gene matches: 10. CDR3 sequence (DNA): TGCAGCGTACTAAAGGACAGGGGGCCTGGTAATGAAAAACTGTTTTTT. Translation: CSVLKDRGPGNEKLFF.

There are a few counts of this clone. The chain employs TRBV6-4 and TRBJ2-3; D tentatively reads TRBD1 or TRBD2 (5 bases each). Germline CDR1 is MRHNA and CDR2 is SNTAGT. Between the trimmed V and J ends, which lost 4 bases and 5 bases, there was a span of 10 bases. CDR3 length equals 13 residues. CDR3 DNA: TGTGCCAGCAGTGCTGGGGCGGGAGATACGCAGTATTTT. It yields the protein CASSAGAGDTQYF.

In this sample, this clone is medium-sized (0.01 to 0.1%). The CDR3 DNA follows: TGTGCCAGCAGTGATGTGCCTAGTGAAAAACTGTTTTTT. It yields the protein CASSDVPSEKLFF. V is TRBV6-1 and J is TRBJ1-4; D remains ambiguous. V was trimmed by 3 bases and J by 7 bases, leaving 9 bases between them. CDR1 and CDR2 (germline): MNHNS, SASEGT. This CDR3 has 13 amino acids.

The rearrangement links TRBV11-2 to TRBJ1-1, with unresolved D. The germline V gene has CDR1 SGHAT and CDR2 FQNNGV. V shed 1 base and J shed 8 bases, with 17 bases lying between them. This CDR3 contains 15 residues. The DNA for the CDR3 is TGTGCCAGCAGCTTAGGCCAGGAACCATACCCCGAAGCTTTCTTT. Translated: CASSLGQEPYPEAFF.

This chain links TRBV7-8 with TRBJ2-5; D gene ambiguous. Germline V CDR1 and CDR2: SGHVS, FQNEAQ. V lost 5 bases and J 5 bases, leaving 15 bases between the germline ends. The CDR3 spans 14 residues. For the CDR3, the DNA is TGTGCCAGCAGCCCGAGACCAACCGGGGAGACCCAGTACTTC. This sequence encodes CASSPRPTGETQYF. Full variable domain (rest looked up from reference TRBV7-8 and TRBJ2-5): GAGVSQSPRYKVAKRGQDVALRCDPISGHVSLFWYQQALGQGPEFLTYFQNEAQLDKSGLPSDRFFAERPEGSVSTLKIQRTQQEDSAVYLCASSPRPTGETQYFGPGTRLLVL.

The table lists this clone with a few counts. At the DNA level, this CDR3 is encoded by other sequences in the same sample as well. The chain combines TRBV27 with TRBJ2-1; TRBD2 matches at 10 bases. CDR1 and CDR2 from the germline V gene are MNHEY and SMNVEV (reference sequence). The CDR3 length is 16 residues. After removal of 4 bases from V and 4 bases from J, the junction contained 7 bases not matched to a gene. CDR3 protein: CASSSPSGGRYNEQFF. The CDR3 DNA is TGTGCCAGCAGTTCGCCTAGCGGGGGCAGGTACAATGAGCAGTTCTTC.

The rearrangement links TRBV6-5 to TRBJ1-2, with no clear D. The CDR3 spans 14 residues. The germline gives CDR1 MNHEY, CDR2 SVGAGI. Trimming pared 3 bases from V and 2 bases from J, leaving 10 bases between. The CDR3 protein is CASSYAFGNYGYTF. For the CDR3, the DNA is TGTGCCAGCAGTTATGCGTTCGGGAACTATGGCTACACCTTC.

The chain recombines TRBV5-8 with TRBJ1-5; D not certain. V lost 6 bases to trimming and J lost 0 bases, with 10 bases between them. This CDR3 is 14 amino acids long. Germline loops: CDR1 SGHTS, CDR2 YDEGEE. CDR3 nucleotides: TGTGCCAGCACCTCCATTTTTAGCAATCAGCCCCAGCATTTT. Translated, it gives CASTSIFSNQPQHF.

This chain uses TRBV7-2 with TRBJ2-3, with D possibly being TRBD2 (6 bases). CDR1 and CDR2 from the germline V gene are SGHTA and FQGNSA. Trimming took off 4 bases at V and 2 bases at J, with 10 bases between the two ends. The CDR3 sequence is 14 residues long. For the CDR3, the DNA is TGTGCCAGCAGCTCTAGCGCAATCACAGATACGCAGTATTTT. Translating gives CASSSSAITDTQYF.